The present T cell receptor beta chain was sequenced within a study of radiation and T cells in renal cell carcinoma. Treatment meaning: treatment-naive control, cytoreductive nephrectomy. Study-level results: Compared with controls, irradiated tumors had more, larger dominant CDR3 motifs. Tumor samples were small regions of approximately 0.9 g. In nephrectomy-only tumors, top 100 clonotypes averaged roughly 45%, versus 54% irradiated.

The CDR3 loop spans 13 amino acids. The V gene end was trimmed by 5 bases and the J gene end by 6 bases; junction bases not matched to a gene: 5. Germline loops: CDR1 MNHEY, CDR2 SVGAGI. Clones were read by immunoSEQ multiplex PCR, and TCRdb kept only the in-frame ones, dropping some. The sample shows 18,000 or so clones, approximately 59% of them seen only once. Remarks on this clone: Its target is unknown.

The source material was tumor tissue, sampled from a patient whose treatment was nephrectomy without radiotherapy. The TCR sequence derives from a man aged 50 or older with renal cell carcinoma. This sequence joins TRBV6-5 and TRBJ2-5; 8 bases agree with TRBD2. CDR3 residues: CASSASGSKTQYF. The CDR3 nucleotides are TGTGCCAGCAGTGCAAGCGGGAGCAAGACCCAGTACTTC.